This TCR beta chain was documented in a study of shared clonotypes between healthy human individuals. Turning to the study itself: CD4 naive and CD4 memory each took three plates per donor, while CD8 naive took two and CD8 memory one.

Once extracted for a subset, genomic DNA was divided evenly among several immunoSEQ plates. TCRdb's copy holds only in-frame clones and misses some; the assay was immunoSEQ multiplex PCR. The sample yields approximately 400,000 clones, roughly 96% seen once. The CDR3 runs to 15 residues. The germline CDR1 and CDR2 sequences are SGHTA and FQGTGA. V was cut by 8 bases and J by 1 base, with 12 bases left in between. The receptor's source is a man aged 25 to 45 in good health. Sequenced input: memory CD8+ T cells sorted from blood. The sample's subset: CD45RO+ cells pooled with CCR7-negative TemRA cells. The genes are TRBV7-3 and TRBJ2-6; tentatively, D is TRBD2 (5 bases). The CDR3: CASSLGSSGANVLTF. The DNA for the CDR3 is TGTGCCAGCTCACTGGGGAGTTCTGGGGCCAACGTCCTGACTTTC. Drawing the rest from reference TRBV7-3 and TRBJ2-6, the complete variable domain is GAGVSQTPSNKVTEKGKYVELRCDPISGHTALYWYRQSLGQGPEFLIYFQGTGAADDSGLPNDRFFAVRPEGSVSTLKIQRTERGDSAVYLCASSLGSSGANVLTFGAGSRLTVL.